At least ten counts were recorded for the clone carrying this T cell receptor (beta chain). Antigen specificity is unknown. Germline CDR1 is SGHTA and CDR2 is FQGNSA. This CDR3 has 14 residues. V was clipped by 2 bases and J by 6 bases, with 11 bases between them. Synthesis of TCR cDNA relied on 5'RACE template switching, which attached a universal primer site and UMIs. TCRdb reprocessed the 5' RACE reads via MiXCR and lists one record per CDR3 protein. Of some 400,000 distinct CDR3 sequences in the sample, under 20% were seen once. These data belong to a study of T cells after yellow fever vaccination. About the study: SMART-Seq v4 Ultra Low Input prepared libraries from low-cell fractions. General study points: At around 95% for CD4 and almost 90% for CD8, most primary-vaccination clones showed up again after the booster.

This clonotype was obtained from a man younger than 35 who received the YFV17D yellow fever vaccine. The chain has TRBV7-2 and TRBJ2-4; D is perhaps TRBD1 (5 bases). Material: PBMCs, obtained before the yellow fever booster vaccination. The CDR3 coding sequence is TGTGCCAGCAGCTTAAGCCAGGGCGGAAACATTCAGTACTTC. It encodes CASSLSQGGNIQYF.